This TCR beta chain was recovered during a study of blood T cell repertoires in COVID-19. Looking at the study overall: T cells, B-cell-depleted T cells, or PBMCs provided the cDNA or gDNA that served as material.

TCRdb keeps only in-frame clones here, not all; method: immunoSEQ multiplex PCR. The data contain about 140,000 clones, approximately 82% of them singletons. V shed 6 bases and J shed 3 bases, with 13 bases lying between them. This CDR3 is built from 14 residues. Germline CDR1 MNHEY, CDR2 SVGAGI. Sequenced input: peripheral blood. The chain uses TRBV6-5 and TRBJ2-3, with D possibly TRBD1 on 6 matching bases. The receptor was isolated from a human donor in a cohort sampled during active COVID-19. CDR3 in DNA: TGTGCCAGCAGGTACGACAGGAGTACAGATACGCAGTATTTT. Translation: CASRYDRSTDTQYF.